What follows are 4 T cell receptor beta chains derived from one specimen sequenced in a study of T cell responses to AZD1222 COVID-19 vaccine. Here immunoSEQ multiplex PCR was the method, and the copy in TCRdb shows in-frame clones only, minus some. The sample consists of under 150,000 clones, roughly nine tenths of them appearing once. The source material was peripheral blood, sampled 28 days after the second AZD1222 dose. Receptor source: an adult who received the AZD1222 COVID-19 vaccine.

The chain uses TRBV30 and TRBJ1-4, with a possible D match to TRBD1 (5 bases). Germline CDR1 GTSNPN, CDR2 SVGIG (reference sequence). Trimming took 3 bases from V and 11 from J, leaving 16 bases between them. This CDR3 spans 13 amino acids. CDR3 amino acids: CAWRLVGQRKLFF. Written as DNA, the CDR3 is TGTGCCTGGAGGTTGGTGGGGCAAAGGAAACTGTTTTTT.

This clone was recorded once. The chain is built from TRBV3-1 (or the pseudogene TRBV3-2) and TRBJ1-6; D unclear. This CDR3 has 15 residues. V was clipped by 4 bases and J by 9 bases, with 16 bases between them. The germline CDR1 and CDR2 sequences are LGHDT and YNNKEL (reference sequence). This CDR3 reads CASSRSTGGSSPLHF. CDR3 DNA sequence: TGTGCCAGCAGCCGATCGACGGGCGGGAGTTCACCCCTCCACTTT.

The rearrangement links TRBV5-1 to TRBJ1-1; a possible D gene is TRBD1 (6 bases). Trimming took off 0 bases at V and 10 bases at J, with 13 bases between the two ends. CDR1 is SGHRS, CDR2 YFSETQ, per germline. This CDR3 spans 13 amino acids. CDR3 in amino acids: CASSLGGAQGAFF. CDR3 DNA sequence: TGCGCCAGCAGCTTGGGGGGGGCGCAAGGAGCTTTCTTT.

V and J are TRBV4-1 and TRBJ2-7, with 10 bases identical to TRBD2. Germline CDR1 MGHRA, CDR2 YSYEKL. The CDR3 is made up of 14 amino acids. V lost 1 base, J lost 3 bases, and 0 bases stayed unmatched. The CDR3 reads CASSQASGGYEQYF. CDR3 in DNA: TGCGCCAGCAGCCAAGCTAGCGGGGGCTACGAGCAGTACTTC.